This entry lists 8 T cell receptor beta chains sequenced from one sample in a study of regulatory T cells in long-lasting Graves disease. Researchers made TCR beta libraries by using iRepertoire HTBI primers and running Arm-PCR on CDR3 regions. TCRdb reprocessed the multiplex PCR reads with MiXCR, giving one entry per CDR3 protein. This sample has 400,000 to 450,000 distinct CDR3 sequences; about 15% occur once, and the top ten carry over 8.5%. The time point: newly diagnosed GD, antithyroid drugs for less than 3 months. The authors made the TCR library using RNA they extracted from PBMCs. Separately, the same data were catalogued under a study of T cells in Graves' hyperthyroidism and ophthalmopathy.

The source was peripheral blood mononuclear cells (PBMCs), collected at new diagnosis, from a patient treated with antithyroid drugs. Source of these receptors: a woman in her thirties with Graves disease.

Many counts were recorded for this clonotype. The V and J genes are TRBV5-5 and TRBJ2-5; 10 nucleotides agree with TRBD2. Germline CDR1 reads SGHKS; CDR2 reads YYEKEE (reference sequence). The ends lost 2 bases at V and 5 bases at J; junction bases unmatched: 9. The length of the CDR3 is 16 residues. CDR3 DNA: TGTGCCAGCAGCTTCGAGGCTAGCGGGAGAATTGAGACCCAGTACTTC. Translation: CASSFEASGRIETQYF.

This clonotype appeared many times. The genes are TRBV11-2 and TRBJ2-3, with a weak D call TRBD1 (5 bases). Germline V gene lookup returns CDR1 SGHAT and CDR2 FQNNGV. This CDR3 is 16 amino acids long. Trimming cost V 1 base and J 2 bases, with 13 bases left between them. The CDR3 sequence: CASSLGLRTITDTQYF. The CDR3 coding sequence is TGTGCCAGCAGCTTAGGTCTTAGGACAATCACAGATACGCAGTATTTT.

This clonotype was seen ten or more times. The CDR3 region has the DNA TGCGCCAGCAGCTCCTCGGGGGGTTGGAGGACTGAAGCTTTCTTT. It codes for CASSSSGGWRTEAFF. The chain links TRBV5-1 to TRBJ1-1; possible D gene TRBD1, 5 bases. The CDR3 is 15 amino acids. Germline CDR1 is SGHRS and CDR2 is YFSETQ. V lost 3 bases and J 5 bases, leaving 17 bases between the germline ends.

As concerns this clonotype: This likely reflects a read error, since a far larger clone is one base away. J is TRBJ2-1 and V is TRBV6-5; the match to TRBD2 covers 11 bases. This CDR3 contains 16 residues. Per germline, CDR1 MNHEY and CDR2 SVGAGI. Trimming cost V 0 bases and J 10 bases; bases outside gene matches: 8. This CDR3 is CASSYSGTSGFYEQFF. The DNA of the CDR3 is TGTGCCAGCAGTTACTCCGGGACTAGCGGATTCTACGAGCAGTTCTTC.

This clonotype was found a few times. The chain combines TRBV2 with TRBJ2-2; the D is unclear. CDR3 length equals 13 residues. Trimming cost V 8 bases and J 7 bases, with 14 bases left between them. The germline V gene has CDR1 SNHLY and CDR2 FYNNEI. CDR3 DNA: TGTGCCAGCGGACGGCCCAGCCTCGGGGAGCTGTTTTTT. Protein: CASGRPSLGELFF.

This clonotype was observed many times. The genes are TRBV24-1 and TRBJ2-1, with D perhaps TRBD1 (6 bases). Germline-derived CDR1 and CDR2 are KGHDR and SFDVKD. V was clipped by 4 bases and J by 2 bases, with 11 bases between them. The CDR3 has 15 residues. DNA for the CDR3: TGTGCCACCAGTGACCTGGACAGTACCTACAATGAGCAGTTCTTC. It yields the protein CATSDLDSTYNEQFF.

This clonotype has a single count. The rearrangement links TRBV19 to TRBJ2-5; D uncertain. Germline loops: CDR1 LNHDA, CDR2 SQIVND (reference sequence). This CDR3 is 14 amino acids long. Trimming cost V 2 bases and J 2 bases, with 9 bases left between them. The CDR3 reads CASSIPGPQETQYF. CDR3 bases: TGTGCCAGTAGTATACCCGGCCCTCAAGAGACCCAGTACTTC.

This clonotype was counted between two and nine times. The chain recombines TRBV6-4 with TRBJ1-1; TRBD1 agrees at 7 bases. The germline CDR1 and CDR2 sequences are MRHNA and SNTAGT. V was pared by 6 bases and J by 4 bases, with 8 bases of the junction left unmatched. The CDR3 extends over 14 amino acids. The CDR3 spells CASSQDRESTEAFF. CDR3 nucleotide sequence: TGTGCCAGCAGCCAAGACAGGGAGAGCACTGAAGCTTTCTTT.